The clone carrying this T cell receptor beta chain was seen at least ten times. These data originate in a study of regulatory T cells in long-lasting Graves disease. Time point given: newly diagnosed GD, antithyroid drugs for less than 3 months. The authors made the TCR library using RNA they extracted from PBMCs. Staff drew roughly 9 milliliters of peripheral blood into EDTA tubes. Construction of TCR beta libraries relied on iRepertoire HTBI primers and on Arm-PCR targeting CDR3 regions. MiXCR, applied by TCRdb to the multiplex PCR reads, yields one record per CDR3 protein. The repertoire consists of about 440,000 distinct CDR3 sequences, with about 17% occurring once and the leading ten covering around 23%. These data also featured in a second study, about T cells in Graves' hyperthyroidism and ophthalmopathy. That publication notes: If no ophthalmopathy progression occurred within 18 months, Graves' hyperthyroidism was stable. With the HTBI primer set, the TCR CDR3 went through a first round of RT-PCR.

This receptor was obtained from a woman aged 18-29 years with Graves disease. Here the sequenced sample was peripheral blood mononuclear cells (PBMCs), taken at new diagnosis, from a patient treated with antithyroid drugs.

CDR3 sequence reads: CASSLETGFYGYTF. Written as DNA, the CDR3 is TGTGCCAGCAGCTTAGAGACAGGGTTCTATGGCTACACCTTC. The rearrangement uses TRBV7-8 and TRBJ1-2, with TRBD1 matching over 7 bases. Germline assignment: CDR1 SGHVS and CDR2 FQNEAQ. With V trimmed by 1 base and J by 4 bases, 3 bases remained unmatched. This CDR3 region has 14 residues.